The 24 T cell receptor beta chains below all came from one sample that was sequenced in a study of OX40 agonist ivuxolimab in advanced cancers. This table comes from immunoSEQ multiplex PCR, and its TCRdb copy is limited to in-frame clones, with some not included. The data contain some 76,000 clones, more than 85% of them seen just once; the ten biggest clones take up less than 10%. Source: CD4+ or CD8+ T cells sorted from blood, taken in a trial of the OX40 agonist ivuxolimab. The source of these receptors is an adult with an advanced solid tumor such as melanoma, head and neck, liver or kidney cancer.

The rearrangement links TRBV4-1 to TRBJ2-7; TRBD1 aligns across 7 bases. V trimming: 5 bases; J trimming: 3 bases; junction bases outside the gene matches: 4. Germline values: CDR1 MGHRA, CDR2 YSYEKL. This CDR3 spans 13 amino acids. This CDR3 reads CASSSGQDYEQYF. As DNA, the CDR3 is TGCGCCAGCAGCTCCGGACAGGACTACGAGCAGTACTTC.

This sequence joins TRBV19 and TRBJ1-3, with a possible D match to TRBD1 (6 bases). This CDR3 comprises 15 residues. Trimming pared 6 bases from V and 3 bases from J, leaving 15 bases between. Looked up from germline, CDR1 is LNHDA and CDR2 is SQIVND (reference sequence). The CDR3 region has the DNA TGTGCCAGTAGCGAAGCAGGGGTCGGTGGAAACACCATATATTTT. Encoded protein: CASSEAGVGGNTIYF.

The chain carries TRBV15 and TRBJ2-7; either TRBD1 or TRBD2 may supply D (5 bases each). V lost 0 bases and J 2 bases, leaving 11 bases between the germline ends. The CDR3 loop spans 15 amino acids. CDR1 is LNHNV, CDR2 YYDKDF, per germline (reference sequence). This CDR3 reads CATSRDSDSAYEQYF. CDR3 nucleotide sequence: TGTGCCACCAGCAGAGATAGCGACAGTGCCTACGAGCAGTACTTC.

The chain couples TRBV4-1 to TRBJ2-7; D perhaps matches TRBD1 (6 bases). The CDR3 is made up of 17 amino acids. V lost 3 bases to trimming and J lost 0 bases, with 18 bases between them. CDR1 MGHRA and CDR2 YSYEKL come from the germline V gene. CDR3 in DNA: TGCGCCAGCAGCCAGGCGAGTGTGAGCAGGGGCTCCTACGAGCAGTACTTC. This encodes CASSQASVSRGSYEQYF.

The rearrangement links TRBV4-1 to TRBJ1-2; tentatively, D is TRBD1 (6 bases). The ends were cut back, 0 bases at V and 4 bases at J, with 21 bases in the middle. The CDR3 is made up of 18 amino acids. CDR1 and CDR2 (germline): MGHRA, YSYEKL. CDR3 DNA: TGCGCCAGCAGCCAAGAAGGGGACCCGGTGGGACATCTCTATGGCTACACCTTC. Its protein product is CASSQEGDPVGHLYGYTF.

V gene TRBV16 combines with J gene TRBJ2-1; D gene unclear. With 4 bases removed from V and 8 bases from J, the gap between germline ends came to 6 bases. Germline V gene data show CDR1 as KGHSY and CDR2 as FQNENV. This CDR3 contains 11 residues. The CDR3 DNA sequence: TGTGCCAGCAGCCTTGCGGATGAGCAGTTCTTC. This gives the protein CASSLADEQFF.

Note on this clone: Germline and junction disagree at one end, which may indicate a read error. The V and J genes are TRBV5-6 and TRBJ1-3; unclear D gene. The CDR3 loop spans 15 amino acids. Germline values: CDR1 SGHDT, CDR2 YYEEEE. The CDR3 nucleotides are TGTGCCGGCAGCTTGGCTCTCAGCGAGGGTGACACCATATATTTT. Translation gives CAGSLALSEGDTIYF.

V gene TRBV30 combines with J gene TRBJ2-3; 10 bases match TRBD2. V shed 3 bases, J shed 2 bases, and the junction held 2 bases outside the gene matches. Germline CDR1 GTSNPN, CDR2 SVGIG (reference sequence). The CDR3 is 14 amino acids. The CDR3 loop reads CAWSLAGVTDTQYF. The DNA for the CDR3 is TGTGCCTGGAGCCTAGCGGGGGTCACAGATACGCAGTATTTT.

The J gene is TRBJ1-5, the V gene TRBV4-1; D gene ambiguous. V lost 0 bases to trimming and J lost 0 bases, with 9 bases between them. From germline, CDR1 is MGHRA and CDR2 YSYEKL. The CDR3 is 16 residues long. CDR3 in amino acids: CASSQEESYSNQPQHF. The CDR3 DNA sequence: TGCGCCAGCAGCCAAGAGGAGAGCTATAGCAATCAGCCCCAGCATTTT.

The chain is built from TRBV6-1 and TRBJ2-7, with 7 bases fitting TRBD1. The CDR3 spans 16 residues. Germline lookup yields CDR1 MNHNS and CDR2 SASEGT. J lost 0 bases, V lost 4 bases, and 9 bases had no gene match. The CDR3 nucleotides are TGTGCCAGCAGTGCACCGGGACAGCTCCTCTCCTACGAGCAGTACTTC. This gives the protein CASSAPGQLLSYEQYF.

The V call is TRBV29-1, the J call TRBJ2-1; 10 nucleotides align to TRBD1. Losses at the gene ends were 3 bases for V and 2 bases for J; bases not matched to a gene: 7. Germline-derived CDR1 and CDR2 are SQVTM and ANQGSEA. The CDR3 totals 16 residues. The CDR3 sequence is CSVDRQGAWTYNEQFF. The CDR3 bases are TGCAGCGTTGATCGACAGGGGGCATGGACCTACAATGAGCAGTTCTTC.

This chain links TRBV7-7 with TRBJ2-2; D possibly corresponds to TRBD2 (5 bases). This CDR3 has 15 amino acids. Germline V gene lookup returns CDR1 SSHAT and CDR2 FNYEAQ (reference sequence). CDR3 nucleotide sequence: TGTGCTAGCCGTGCGGGTCCTTCGAACACCGGGGAGCTGTTTTTT. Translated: CASRAGPSNTGELFF.

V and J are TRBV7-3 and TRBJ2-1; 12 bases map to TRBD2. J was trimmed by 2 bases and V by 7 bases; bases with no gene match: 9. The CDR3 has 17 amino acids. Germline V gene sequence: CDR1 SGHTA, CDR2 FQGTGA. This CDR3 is CASTPFPSGGAYNEQFF. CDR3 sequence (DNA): TGTGCCAGCACCCCCTTCCCTAGCGGGGGGGCCTACAATGAGCAGTTCTTC.

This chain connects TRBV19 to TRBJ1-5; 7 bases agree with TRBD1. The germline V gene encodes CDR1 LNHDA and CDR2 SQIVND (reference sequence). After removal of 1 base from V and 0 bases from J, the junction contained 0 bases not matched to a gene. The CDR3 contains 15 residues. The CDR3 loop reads CASSIGTGSNQPQHF. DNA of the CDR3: TGTGCCAGTAGTATAGGGACAGGTAGCAATCAGCCCCAGCATTTT. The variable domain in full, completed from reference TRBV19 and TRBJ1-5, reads DGGITQSPKYLFRKEGQNVTLSCEQNLNHDAMYWYRQDPGQGLRLIYYSQIVNDFQKGDIAEGYSVSREKKESFPLTVTSAQKNPTAFYLCASSIGTGSNQPQHFGDGTRLSIL.

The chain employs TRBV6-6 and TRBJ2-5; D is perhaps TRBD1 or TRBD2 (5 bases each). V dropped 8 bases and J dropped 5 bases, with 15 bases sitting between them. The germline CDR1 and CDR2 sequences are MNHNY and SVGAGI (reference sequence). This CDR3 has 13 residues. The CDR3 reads CASEDTEGETQYF. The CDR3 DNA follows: TGTGCCAGCGAGGACACCGAGGGTGAGACCCAGTACTTC.

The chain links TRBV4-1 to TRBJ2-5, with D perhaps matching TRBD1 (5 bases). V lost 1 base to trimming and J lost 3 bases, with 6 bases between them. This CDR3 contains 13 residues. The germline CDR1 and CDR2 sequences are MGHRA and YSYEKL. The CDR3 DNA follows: TGCGCCAGCAGCCAAGTAGGGGAAGAGACCCAGTACTTC. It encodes CASSQVGEETQYF.

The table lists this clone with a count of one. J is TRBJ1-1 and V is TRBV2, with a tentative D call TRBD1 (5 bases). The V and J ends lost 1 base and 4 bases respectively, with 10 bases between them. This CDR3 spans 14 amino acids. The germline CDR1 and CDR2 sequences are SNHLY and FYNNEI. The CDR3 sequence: CASSEVGETTEAFF. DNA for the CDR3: TGTGCCAGCAGTGAAGTAGGGGAGACCACTGAAGCTTTCTTT.

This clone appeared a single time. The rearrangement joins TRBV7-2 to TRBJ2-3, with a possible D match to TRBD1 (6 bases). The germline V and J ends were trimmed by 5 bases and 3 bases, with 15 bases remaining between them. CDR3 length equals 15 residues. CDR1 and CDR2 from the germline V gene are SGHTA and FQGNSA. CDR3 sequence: CASSLSGHLTDTQYF. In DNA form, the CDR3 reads TGTGCCAGCAGCCTCTCGGGACACCTAACAGATACGCAGTATTTT.

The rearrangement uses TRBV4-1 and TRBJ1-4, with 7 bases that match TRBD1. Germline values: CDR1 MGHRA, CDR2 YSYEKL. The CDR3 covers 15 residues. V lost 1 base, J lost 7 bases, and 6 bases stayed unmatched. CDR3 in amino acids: CASSQGRGRSEKLFF. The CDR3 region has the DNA TGCGCCAGCAGCCAAGGTAGGGGGCGATCTGAAAAACTGTTTTTT.

DNA for the CDR3: TGTGCCAGCAGCGTTACTAGCGGGGGGTACAATGAGCAGTTCTTC. Amino acids: CASSVTSGGYNEQFF. The chain carries TRBV9 and TRBJ2-1; 12 positions agree with TRBD2. J lost 4 bases, V lost 2 bases, and 1 base had no gene match. In germline, CDR1 is SGDLS, CDR2 YYNGEE. The CDR3 is made up of 15 amino acids.

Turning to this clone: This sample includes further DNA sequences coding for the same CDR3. CDR3 sequence (DNA): TGTGCCAGCAGTTACGCGGGGGGGTATGGCTACACCTTC. Its translation: CASSYAGGYGYTF. This chain links TRBV6-5 with TRBJ1-2; TRBD1 might be the D (5 bases). The ends were cut back, 2 bases at V and 5 bases at J, with 9 bases in the middle. The germline gives CDR1 MNHEY, CDR2 SVGAGI. There are 13 residues in the CDR3.

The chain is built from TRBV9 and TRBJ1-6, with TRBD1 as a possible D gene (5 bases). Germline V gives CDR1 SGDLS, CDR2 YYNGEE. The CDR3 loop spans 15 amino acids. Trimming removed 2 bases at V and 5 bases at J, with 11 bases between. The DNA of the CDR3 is TGTGCCAGCAGCGTTGGGGGGACGGATAATTCACCCCTCCACTTT. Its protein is CASSVGGTDNSPLHF.

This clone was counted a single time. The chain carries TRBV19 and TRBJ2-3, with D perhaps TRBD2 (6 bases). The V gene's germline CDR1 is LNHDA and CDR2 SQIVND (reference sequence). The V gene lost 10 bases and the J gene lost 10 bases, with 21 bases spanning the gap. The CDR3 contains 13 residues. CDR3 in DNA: TGTGCCATCTCCCCGGGACTCGGTTACGCGCAGTATTTT. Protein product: CAISPGLGYAQYF.

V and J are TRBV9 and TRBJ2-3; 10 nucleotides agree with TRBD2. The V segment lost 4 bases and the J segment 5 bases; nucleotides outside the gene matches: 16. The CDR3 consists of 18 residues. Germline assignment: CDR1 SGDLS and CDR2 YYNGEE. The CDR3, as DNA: TGTGCCAGCAGCCCCCCCTCGGGGCTAGCGGGGGAGGGAGATACGCAGTATTTT. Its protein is CASSPPSGLAGEGDTQYF.